The following is a T cell receptor beta chain sequence with its context. RNA transcripts were the template for amplifying TCR beta CDR3 regions. First-round RT-PCR of the TCR CDR3 relied on the HTBI primer set. In TCRdb, the multiplex PCR reads were re-called with MiXCR into one record per CDR3 protein. In the table there are 500,000 or so distinct CDR3 sequences, under 20% of which are singletons. The CDR3 extends over 16 amino acids. V lost 6 bases, J lost 0 bases, and 14 bases stayed unmatched. Germline V gives CDR1 SQVTM, CDR2 ANQGSEA. The data derive from a study of T cells in Graves' hyperthyroidism and ophthalmopathy.

The chain has TRBV29-1 and TRBJ2-7; 7 bases match TRBD2. What was sequenced was blood. The sequence derives from a woman aged 18 to 35 with Graves' ophthalmopathy. CDR3 DNA sequence: TGCAGCGTCAAATCCCCGTGGCGGGGGAGCTCCTACGAGCAGTACTTC. It encodes CSVKSPWRGSSYEQYF.